Listed here are 14 T cell receptor beta chains from one sample, sequenced in a study of shared clonotypes between healthy human individuals. Using immunoSEQ multiplex PCR, the repertoire was profiled, and TCRdb retains in-frame clones only, with some absent. This sample has 2 million to 3 million clones, with more than 85% found just once. The sample taken for sequencing was naive CD4+ T cells from PBMCs. The subset was: CD45RA+ positively selected. The receptors here all came from a man younger than 30 in good health. Some clones in this sample may be carry-over from other donors' samples.

The chain combines TRBV6-6 with TRBJ2-1; D is possibly TRBD1 (6 bases). Germline CDR1 and CDR2: MNHNY and SVGAGI (reference sequence). CDR3 size: 14 residues. V dropped 7 bases and J dropped 7 bases, with 17 bases sitting between them. The CDR3 protein is CASNRGGSSNEQFF. Written as DNA, the CDR3 is TGTGCCAGCAACCGAGGGGGTAGCTCAAATGAGCAGTTCTTC.

The gene calls are TRBV9 and TRBJ2-5; D is unresolved. Germline V CDR1 and CDR2: SGDLS, YYNGEE. The CDR3 contains 17 residues. The ends were cut back, 0 bases at V and 5 bases at J, with 20 bases in the middle. The CDR3 reads CASSVGGLHPSMETQYF. DNA for the CDR3: TGTGCCAGCAGCGTAGGAGGTCTACACCCCTCTATGGAGACCCAGTACTTC.

This sequence joins TRBV5-6 and TRBJ2-7; the D gene could be TRBD1 or TRBD2 (5 bases each). CDR3 length equals 15 residues. Trimming removed 0 bases from V and 3 bases from J, with 13 bases in between. The V gene's germline CDR1 is SGHDT and CDR2 YYEEEE. The CDR3 is CASSLVRGGSYEQYF. The CDR3 region has the DNA TGTGCCAGCAGCTTGGTGAGGGGCGGTAGCTACGAGCAGTACTTC. The variable domain in full, with the rest retrieved from reference TRBV5-6 and TRBJ2-7, is DAGVTQSPTHLIKTRGQQVTLRCSPKSGHDTVSWYQQALGQGPQFIFQYYEEEERQRGNFPDRFSGHQFPNYSSELNVNALLLGDSALYLCASSLVRGGSYEQYFGPGTRLTVT.

The rearrangement uses TRBV5-1 and TRBJ2-2, with D possibly being TRBD1 (6 bases). The germline gives CDR1 SGHRS, CDR2 YFSETQ. V lost 0 bases and J 2 bases, leaving 11 bases between the germline ends. The CDR3 spans 16 residues. In DNA form, the CDR3 reads TGCGCCAGCAGCTTGGTTACAGGGCGAAACACCGGGGAGCTGTTTTTT. This sequence encodes CASSLVTGRNTGELFF.

The chain uses TRBV28 and TRBJ2-2; D may be TRBD1 or TRBD2 (5 bases each). This CDR3 has 16 residues. The V and J ends lost 2 bases and 7 bases respectively, with 17 bases between them. Germline V gene sequence: CDR1 MDHEN, CDR2 SYDVKM. The CDR3 spells CASSLLLGGSSGELFF. The CDR3, as DNA: TGTGCCAGCAGTTTACTTCTTGGGGGTTCGAGCGGGGAGCTGTTTTTT.

This chain links TRBV18 with TRBJ2-7; D possibly corresponds to TRBD1 (5 bases). Germline lookup yields CDR1 KGHSH and CDR2 LQKENI. Trimming stripped 4 bases from V and 3 bases from J, with 13 bases between. There are 14 residues in the CDR3. As DNA, the CDR3 is TGTGCCAGCTCACAGGGCCAGGGAATCTACGAGCAGTACTTC. Its protein product is CASSQGQGIYEQYF.

Remarks on this clone: At one of its ends the junction is not consistent with the germline gene, which may arise from a read error. This chain joins TRBV27 and TRBJ2-6, with D possibly being TRBD1 (6 bases). CDR1 is MNHEY, CDR2 SMNVEV, per germline (reference sequence). The CDR3 sequence is 19 residues long. In nucleotides, the CDR3 is TGTGCCAGCAGATTATACAGGGAATCGAGTCCTTCTGGGGCCAACGTCCTGACTTTC. Protein: CASRLYRESSPSGANVLTF.

The rearrangement links TRBV6-1 to TRBJ1-1; D gene unclear. V was pared by 4 bases and J by 0 bases, with 6 bases between. CDR3 length: 13 residues. Germline CDR1 and CDR2: MNHNS and SASEGT. CDR3 DNA: TGTGCCAGCAGTGGGAGGATGAACACTGAAGCTTTCTTT. Protein: CASSGRMNTEAFF.

The chain has TRBV7-2 and TRBJ2-1; TRBD2 agrees at 14 bases. This CDR3 comprises 16 residues. Germline assignment: CDR1 SGHTA and CDR2 FQGNSA. With 5 bases clipped from V and 7 bases from J, the junction kept 7 bases outside the gene matches. CDR3 DNA sequence: TGTGCCAGCAGCCCTCCGGGACTAGCGGGAGTAAATGAGCAGTTCTTC. It is translated as CASSPPGLAGVNEQFF.

The V and J genes are TRBV19 and TRBJ1-5; 7 positions agree with TRBD1. Germline V CDR1 and CDR2: LNHDA, SQIVND (reference sequence). The V gene end was trimmed by 5 bases and the J gene end by 5 bases; junction bases not matched to a gene: 18. The CDR3 covers 18 residues. CDR3 bases: TGTGCCAGTAGTGTAGTACTACAGGGGAGAGATGGGCATCAGCCCCAGCATTTT. Its protein is CASSVVLQGRDGHQPQHF.

The V gene is TRBV7-6, the J gene TRBJ2-5, with TRBD2 matching 8 bases. CDR3 length equals 18 residues. CDR1 SGHVS and CDR2 FNYEAQ come from the germline V gene. J lost 5 bases, V lost 0 bases, and 14 bases had no gene match. The CDR3 nucleotides read TGTGCCAGCAGCTTAGCATGGCGGGAGGCAGTTCTCGCGGAGACCCAGTACTTC. This sequence encodes CASSLAWREAVLAETQYF.

The chain uses TRBV5-1 and TRBJ1-1; D might be TRBD1 (6 bases). The length of the CDR3 is 13 residues. Germline loops: CDR1 SGHRS, CDR2 YFSETQ. V lost 4 bases and J lost 4, with 11 bases in between. The CDR3 sequence is CASSSSGVTEAFF. DNA of the CDR3: TGCGCCAGCAGCAGTTCAGGGGTCACTGAAGCTTTCTTT.

This chain joins TRBV15 and TRBJ2-7; 11 bases match TRBD1. The germline gives CDR1 LNHNV, CDR2 YYDKDF (reference sequence). The CDR3 totals 16 residues. Unmatched junction bases numbered 7, after V lost 0 bases and J lost 6 bases. DNA for the CDR3: TGTGCCACCAGCAGAGATCTCAGGACAGGGGGCTTCGAGCAGTACTTC. Amino acid sequence: CATSRDLRTGGFEQYF.

This clone showed up just once. CDR3 nucleotides: TGTGCCAGCTCACCCACAGGGGCGGTTCTCTATGGCTACACCTTC. Translated, it gives CASSPTGAVLYGYTF. J is TRBJ1-2 and V is TRBV18; TRBD1 matches at 7 bases. The CDR3 totals 15 residues. After removal of 3 bases from V and 4 bases from J, the junction contained 8 bases not matched to a gene. Germline V CDR1 and CDR2: KGHSH, LQKENI.